This T cell receptor (beta chain) appears in the sequencing data of a study of cytomegalovirus exposure and HLA in healthy donors. Researchers ran the PCR with 60 Vbeta and 13 Jbeta primers. This table comes from immunoSEQ multiplex PCR, and its TCRdb copy is limited to in-frame clones, with some not included. In the table there are about 130,000 clones, roughly two thirds of which are singletons. Study-wide points: The authors later found HLA-associated TCR beta chains more clonally expanded than equally common others. Prior analysis indicated that the majority of TCR beta V segments exhibited productivity approximately 87% or approximately 30% of the time.

This clone was found once. Its antigen remains unidentified. CDR3 length: 15 amino acids. Germline V CDR1 and CDR2: SNHLY, FYNNEI. Unmatched junction bases numbered 7, after V lost 6 bases and J lost 1 base. Participants comprised healthy donors of bone marrow. V is TRBV2 and J is TRBJ2-7; 9 bases fit TRBD1. The specimen sequenced was PBMCs. The sequence derives from a man aged 25-45 years in good health and CMV-seropositive. The CDR3 loop is CASRVDRGYSYEQYF. The CDR3 DNA reads as TGTGCCAGCAGAGTAGACAGGGGGTATTCCTACGAGCAGTACTTC.